These 23 T cell receptor beta chains originate from one sample sequenced in a study of OX40 agonist ivuxolimab in advanced cancers. To prepare the library, the immunoSEQ multiplex PCR assay was applied. TCRdb took over this immuneACCESS table, retaining in-frame rearrangements with V and J assigned. Such tables are incomplete; in checked studies, under half of the missing clones stem from an unresolved V gene, and the remainder is unexplained. For this sample there are just over 90,000 clones; about 90% appear just once. Jointly, the top ten make up approximately 0.81% of the sample. Sequencing was performed on CD4+ or CD8+ T cells sorted from blood, taken in a trial of the OX40 agonist ivuxolimab. Receptors were obtained from an adult with an advanced solid tumor such as melanoma, head and neck, liver or kidney cancer.

The chain recombines TRBV19 with TRBJ2-1; D is possibly TRBD2 (6 bases). Trimming cost V 6 bases and J 0 bases, with 21 bases left between them. Germline-derived CDR1 and CDR2 are LNHDA and SQIVND (reference sequence). The CDR3 has 18 residues. CDR3 nucleotide sequence: TGTGCCAGTAGCCCCCAAAGCTGGGAGGAAGGCTCCTACAATGAGCAGTTCTTC. Its translation: CASSPQSWEEGSYNEQFF.

As DNA, the CDR3 is TGTGCCAGCAGCCCAACCTCCTACGAGCAGTACTTC. Translation gives CASSPTSYEQYF. The chain links TRBV7-2 to TRBJ2-7; D unclear. The CDR3 loop spans 12 amino acids. Trimming removed 5 bases at V and 0 bases at J, with 5 bases between. The V gene's germline CDR1 is SGHTA and CDR2 FQGNSA.

The chain combines TRBV18 with TRBJ2-1; 9 bases match TRBD1. The germline CDR1 and CDR2 sequences are KGHSH and LQKENI. The trim removed 4 bases at V and 10 bases at J, leaving 8 bases unmatched. The CDR3 has 14 residues. For the CDR3, the DNA is TGTGCCAGCTCACACGGGACAGGGTTCCGGGAGCAGTTCTTC. This sequence encodes CASSHGTGFREQFF.

The rearrangement links TRBV7-8 to TRBJ2-5; D possibly corresponds to TRBD1 (5 bases). The CDR3 has 13 amino acids. The ends were cut back, 4 bases at V and 0 bases at J, with 6 bases in the middle. Germline V lookup: CDR1 SGHVS, CDR2 FQNEAQ. CDR3 sequence (DNA): TGTGCCAGCAGCTGGACACACCAAGAGACCCAGTACTTC. Amino acid sequence: CASSWTHQETQYF.

The chain's CDR3 is CASFPATDHGYTF. CDR3 DNA sequence: TGTGCCAGCTTCCCGGCCACAGACCATGGCTACACCTTC. The chain links TRBV6-6 to TRBJ1-2; no clear D gene. Germline CDR1 and CDR2: MNHNY and SVGAGI (reference sequence). V lost 8 bases and J 6 bases, leaving 16 bases between the germline ends. The CDR3 is made up of 13 amino acids.

The V gene is TRBV11-3, the J gene TRBJ2-7; 7 nucleotides align to TRBD2. CDR1 is SGHNT, CDR2 YENEEA, per germline. Germline trimming cut 6 bases from V and 5 bases from J; bases unmatched to any gene: 19. The CDR3 totals 17 residues. For the CDR3, the DNA is TGTGCCAGCAGGGGGGGAATATGGGAGGGCCTTCGCGACGAGCAGTACTTC. It translates to CASRGGIWEGLRDEQYF.

With respect to this clone: A read error may account for a junction end that differs from germline. CDR3 nucleotides: TGTGCCAGCAACTTAGTGGGAGGCCCAGGGACCGGGGAGCTGTTTTTT. Its translation: CASNLVGGPGTGELFF. This rearrangement joins TRBV7-9 to TRBJ2-2, with a tentative D call TRBD2 (6 bases). In germline, CDR1 is SEHNR, CDR2 FQNEAQ (reference sequence). The CDR3 has 16 residues.

About this clone: This CDR3 is also generated by other DNA sequences in the sample. This sequence joins TRBV18 and TRBJ2-1; 7 bases are shared with TRBD2. The ends lost 1 base at V and 6 bases at J; junction bases unmatched: 9. This CDR3 is built from 16 residues. The germline CDR1 and CDR2 sequences are KGHSH and LQKENI. The chain's CDR3 is CASSPRTSGSFNEQFF. In DNA, the CDR3 is TGTGCCAGCTCACCACGGACTAGTGGGAGCTTCAATGAGCAGTTCTTC.

The gene calls are TRBV6-6 and TRBJ2-1; TRBD2 aligns across 14 bases. From germline, CDR1 is MNHNY and CDR2 SVGAGI (reference sequence). V gave up 6 bases and J gave up 8 bases; unmatched junction bases: 9. The CDR3 runs 16 residues. DNA for the CDR3: TGTGCCAGCAGCCACAAGACTAGCGGGAGGGCCCATGAGCAGTTCTTC. It codes for CASSHKTSGRAHEQFF.

The rearrangement uses TRBV7-2 and TRBJ1-3; possible D gene TRBD1, 5 bases. The CDR3 spans 16 residues. Trimming pared 5 bases from V and 1 base from J, leaving 15 bases between. CDR1 SGHTA and CDR2 FQGNSA come from the germline V gene. The CDR3 loop is CASSQPGGGSGNTIYF. CDR3 coding DNA: TGTGCCAGCAGCCAACCTGGGGGAGGGTCTGGAAACACCATATATTTT.

The chain couples TRBV5-8 to TRBJ2-7; D possibly matches TRBD1 or TRBD2 (5 bases each). Germline CDR1 is SGHTS and CDR2 is YDEGEE. The CDR3 loop spans 14 amino acids. Trimming pared 4 bases from V and 0 bases from J, leaving 11 bases between. As DNA, the CDR3 is TGTGCCAGCAGCCTCGCAGGGACCTCCTACGAGCAGTACTTC. Residues: CASSLAGTSYEQYF.

The chain uses TRBV5-1 and TRBJ2-1, with 12 bases identical to TRBD2. V lost 0 bases and J lost 6; bases outside the gene matches: 7. The CDR3 contains 17 residues. Germline CDR1 and CDR2: SGHRS and YFSETQ. CDR3 bases: TGCGCCAGCAGCTTGGTCATACTAGCGGGAGGCACCAATGAGCAGTTCTTC. Residues: CASSLVILAGGTNEQFF.

This chain connects TRBV11-3 to TRBJ2-7; no clear D gene. The germline CDR1 and CDR2 sequences are SGHNT and YENEEA. With 5 bases removed from V and 2 bases from J, the gap between germline ends came to 13 bases. The CDR3 runs to 14 residues. The CDR3 is CASSPTLVPYEQYF. The CDR3, as DNA: TGTGCCAGCAGCCCTACGCTGGTCCCCTACGAGCAGTACTTC. Using reference TRBV11-3 and TRBJ2-7 for the parts outside the CDR3, the full variable domain is EAGVVQSPRYKIIEKKQPVAFWCNPISGHNTLYWYLQNLGQGPELLIRYENEEAVDDSQLPKDRFSAERLKGVDSTLKIQPAELGDSAVYLCASSPTLVPYEQYFGPGTRLTVT.

The rearrangement links TRBV5-1 to TRBJ1-5; no clear D gene. CDR1 and CDR2 from the germline V gene are SGHRS and YFSETQ. CDR3 size: 14 residues. Trimming removed 0 bases from V and 4 bases from J, with 8 bases in between. CDR3 amino acids: CASSLVGENQPQHF. The CDR3 bases are TGCGCCAGCAGCTTGGTAGGCGAGAATCAGCCCCAGCATTTT.

This chain joins TRBV18 and TRBJ2-2, with D possibly TRBD1 on 6 matching bases. Germline loops: CDR1 KGHSH, CDR2 LQKENI. V gave up 1 base and J gave up 4 bases, with 16 bases separating them. The CDR3 is 17 residues long. The CDR3 nucleotides read TGTGCCAGCTCACCACGGGGGCCGGGGACGGCCACCGGGGAGCTGTTTTTT. Translated, it gives CASSPRGPGTATGELFF.

V usage is TRBV27 and J usage is TRBJ2-7, with D maybe TRBD2 (6 bases). V was shortened by 5 bases and J by 1 base, with 9 bases between the two germline ends. This CDR3 spans 13 amino acids. Germline V gene lookup returns CDR1 MNHEY and CDR2 SMNVEV (reference sequence). The CDR3 DNA follows: TGTGCCAGCAGTGGGACTTTATCCTACGAGCAGTACTTC. It is translated as CASSGTLSYEQYF.

The genes are TRBV5-6 and TRBJ1-6; 8 nucleotides match TRBD1. This CDR3 is built from 15 residues. V was clipped by 4 bases and J by 7 bases; unmatched bases: 7. CDR1 is SGHDT, CDR2 YYEEEE, per germline. CDR3 region: CASSADRAKNSPLHF. In nucleotides, the CDR3 is TGTGCCAGCAGCGCGGACAGGGCAAAAAATTCACCCCTCCACTTT.

This chain joins TRBV19 and TRBJ2-3; possible D gene TRBD2, 6 bases. V dropped 6 bases and J dropped 1 base, with 14 bases sitting between them. This CDR3 region has 15 residues. CDR1 and CDR2 from the germline V gene are LNHDA and SQIVND (reference sequence). The CDR3 bases are TGTGCCAGTAGCGTCGGGGGAGGCCGCACAGATACGCAGTATTTT. This translates into CASSVGGGRTDTQYF.

The CDR3 spells CASSLADSPLHF. The CDR3 DNA sequence: TGTGCCAGCAGCTTAGCAGATTCACCCCTCCACTTT. The chain joins TRBV11-3 to TRBJ1-6; no clear D. The CDR3 length is 12 residues. Germline-derived CDR1 and CDR2 are SGHNT and YENEEA. Trimming stripped 1 base from V and 8 bases from J, with 3 bases between.

This clone was detected a few times. The chain combines TRBV11-2 with TRBJ1-2; 7 bases line up with TRBD1. The germline CDR1 and CDR2 sequences are SGHAT and FQNNGV. CDR3 size: 13 residues. Trimming took 5 bases from V and 8 from J; bases not matched to a gene: 8. The CDR3 loop reads CASSPDRSGGYTF. The CDR3 DNA follows: TGTGCCAGCAGCCCGGACAGGTCAGGGGGCTACACCTTC.

The V and J genes are TRBV10-3 and TRBJ1-2; TRBD1 is a possible D gene (6 bases). CDR3 size: 13 residues. Trimming shortened V by 6 bases and J by 2 bases, and 10 bases separated the two germline ends. The germline CDR1 and CDR2 sequences are ENHRY and SYGVKD. CDR3 sequence reads: CAISPTGNYGYTF. The CDR3 DNA is TGTGCCATCAGCCCCACAGGGAACTATGGCTACACCTTC.

V is TRBV11-2 and J is TRBJ2-7; 10 nucleotides match TRBD2. The CDR3 length is 15 residues. CDR1 is SGHAT and CDR2 is FQNNGV in the germline V gene. With V trimmed by 6 bases and J by 2 bases, 7 bases remained unmatched. In DNA form, the CDR3 reads TGTGCCAGCAGAGAAGGACTAGCGGTTACCTACGAGCAGTACTTC. Translation: CASREGLAVTYEQYF.

V is TRBV7-9 and J is TRBJ2-7; TRBD2 is a possible D gene (7 bases). Trimming took off 5 bases at V and 8 bases at J, with 19 bases between the two ends. The CDR3 runs 14 residues. Looked up from germline, CDR1 is SEHNR and CDR2 is FQNEAQ (reference sequence). The CDR3 reads CASSPGGPPDQQYF. As DNA, the CDR3 is TGTGCCAGCAGCCCCGGGGGGCCTCCTGATCAGCAGTACTTC.